One and the same sample provided the 9 T cell receptor beta chains below, sequenced in a study of tumor-infiltrating lymphocytes in primary liver carcinoma. Co-extraction yielded RNA and DNA from approximately 22-30 mg of unsorted bulk tissue. Reverse transcription of approximately 0.55 ug total RNA with a constant-region primer produced TCR beta cDNA. Sequencing libraries for TCR beta derived from three nested multiplex PCR rounds that used slightly modified ARM-PCR. The two initial PCR rounds, around 11 cycles each, used TRBV1-TRBV30 forward and C-beta reverse primers. Via MiXCR, TCRdb re-called the multiplex PCR reads, giving one row per CDR3 protein. The table lists about 120,000 distinct CDR3 sequences, approximately 70% of them singletons. The sequenced material came from liver tumor tissue from sampling region 1. The subset denotes: tumor region T1, superior pole. The receptors were sampled from a woman aged 55-70 years with primary liver carcinoma and hepatitis B virus infection.

On this clonotype: Its ends do not fully match the called genes, so a read error is possible. CDR3 amino acids: CAWSWGGNSGTNVLTF. The DNA of the CDR3 is TGTGCCTGGAGTTGGGGCGGAAACTCTGGGACCAATGTCCTGACTTTC. The chain couples TRBV30 to TRBJ2-6; the D call may be TRBD1 or TRBD2 (5 bases each). Germline-derived CDR1 and CDR2 are GTSNPN and SVGIG (reference sequence). The CDR3 is 16 amino acids.

Notes on this clonotype: Mismatch with germline at one junction end may stem from a read error. The CDR3 DNA sequence: TGTGCCAGCAACTTAGTTTCCTGGAAGCCCCAGCATTTT. Residues: CASNLVSWKPQHF. V and J are TRBV11-2 and TRBJ1-5; D uncertain. The CDR3 sequence is 13 residues long. Per germline, CDR1 SGHAT and CDR2 FQNNGV.

Concerning this clonotype: Sequence at one end of the junction differs from germline and may be a read error. V is TRBV11-3 and J is TRBJ2-1; the match to TRBD2 covers 12 bases. The length of the CDR3 is 17 residues. CDR1 and CDR2 from the germline V gene are SGHNT and YENEEA. CDR3 amino acids: CARSPQPPGLAGYEQSF. In nucleotides, the CDR3 is TGTGCCAGAAGCCCCCAACCGCCGGGACTAGCGGGCTACGAGCAGTCCTTC. Full variable domain (remainder filled in from reference TRBV11-3 and TRBJ2-1): EAGVVQSPRYKIIEKKQPVAFWCNPISGHNTLYWYLQNLGQGPELLIRYENEEAVDDSQLPKDRFSAERLKGVDSTLKIQPAELGDSAVYLCARSPQPPGLAGYEQSFGPGTRLTVL.

This clonotype was seen a few times. One base away lies a much larger clone, so this may be a sequencing read error. CDR3 loop: CVSSDSLAGADTQYF. CDR3 bases: TGTGTCAGCAGTGATAGTCTAGCGGGTGCAGATACGCAGTATTTT. The chain is built from TRBV7-8 and TRBJ2-3; TRBD2 matches at 8 bases. The CDR3 is 15 amino acids. CDR1 and CDR2 (germline): SGHVS, FQNEAQ. Together with reference TRBV7-8 and TRBJ2-3, the CDR3 gives the full variable domain: GAGVSQSPRYKVAKRGQDVALRCDPISGHVSLFWYQQALGQGPEFLTYFQNEAQLDKSGLPSDRFFAERPEGSVSTLKIQRTQQEDSAVYLCVSSDSLAGADTQYFGPGTRLTVL.

As for this clonotype: This may arise from a read error, as a much more abundant clone is one base away. The genes are TRBV10-1 and TRBJ2-7; TRBD2 might be the D (5 bases). The CDR3 extends over 13 amino acids. CDR1 is WNHNN and CDR2 is SYGVQD in the germline V gene (reference sequence). CDR3 bases: TGCGCCAACAGTGAGACACCTTCGGGAGAGCAGTACTTC. This sequence encodes CANSETPSGEQYF.

This clonotype showed up many times. The rearrangement joins TRBV4-1 to TRBJ1-2; possibly TRBD1 for D (6 bases). Germline values: CDR1 MGHRA, CDR2 YSYEKL. V dropped 0 bases and J dropped 8 bases, with 10 bases sitting between them. The CDR3 extends over 13 amino acids. The CDR3 DNA reads as TGCGCCAGCAGCCAAGATATCAGGGGAGGCTACACCTTC. This sequence encodes CASSQDIRGGYTF.

Details on this clonotype: A much larger clone is a single base away; this may be a read error. The chain employs TRBV4-2 and TRBJ2-5; 8 bases are a match to TRBD2. Germline loops: CDR1 LGHNA, CDR2 YNFKEQ. The CDR3 contains 16 residues. With 1 base clipped from V and 5 bases from J, the junction kept 9 bases outside the gene matches. The CDR3 DNA sequence: TGTGCCAGCAGCCAAGGGATTGGCGGGGGGAGGGAGACCCAGTACTTC. Translated, it gives CASSQGIGGGRETQYF.

This clonotype came up many times. The chain has TRBV12-3 or TRBV12-4 and TRBJ1-5, with D possibly being TRBD1 (6 bases). This CDR3 comprises 17 residues. Trimming cost V 3 bases and J 1 base, with 16 bases left between them. CDR3 sequence (DNA): TGTGCCAGCAGTTTTGGCACAGGGCAGGGAAGCAATCAGCCCCAGCATTTT. It yields the protein CASSFGTGQGSNQPQHF.

Regarding this clonotype: In this CDR3 the conserved last residue, phenylalanine or tryptophan, is missing, so a read error is likely. Because the CDR3's place on the DNA is in doubt, the DNA is left out and the CDR3 is given as listed by TCRdb. CDR3 amino acids: CASSYRGQANYDYIL. The V and J genes are TRBV6-6 and TRBJ1-2; the D segment call TRBD1 is taken from the table without a DNA check. The CDR3 comprises 15 residues, both ends counted. Germline V gives CDR1 MNHNY, CDR2 SVGAGI (reference sequence).